The subject of this entry is one T cell receptor (beta chain). What it binds is unknown. This entry belongs to a study of cytomegalovirus exposure and HLA in healthy donors. Study results and limitations: Productive rates of about 90% or about 30% were seen for most TCR beta V segments in an earlier analysis. No immune exposure information besides CMV serostatus was available. Later on, an analysis found that several of the most significant clusters appeared to be linked to common viral pathogens, which included parvovirus B19.

Healthy individuals who donated bone marrow served as the donors. Looked up from germline, CDR1 is MNHEY and CDR2 is SVGAGI. The trim removed 8 bases at V and 8 bases at J, leaving 7 bases unmatched. CDR3 length equals 12 residues. PCR employed 60 Vbeta and 13 Jbeta primers. Method: immunoSEQ multiplex PCR; TCRdb's copy keeps in-frame clones and lacks some. The sample carries fewer than 130,000 clones, roughly 80% recorded once. Sample: PBMCs. This chain joins TRBV6-5 and TRBJ1-2; 8 bases line up with TRBD1. This sequence originates from a female donor in good health and CMV-seropositive. This chain's CDR3 is CASRWAGGGYTF. CDR3 nucleotide sequence: TGTGCCAGCCGCTGGGCAGGGGGCGGCTACACCTTC.